These 5 T cell receptor beta chains share one sample of origin, sequenced in a study of beta chain features in type 1 diabetes. All of the isolated RNA was reverse transcribed, so expressed TCRB transcripts were sequenced. Generated by immunoSEQ multiplex PCR, the TCRdb table keeps only in-frame clones and is missing some. The sample consists of approximately 150,000 clones, roughly 9% of them appearing once. Sequences were obtained from central memory CD4+ T cells from blood. The receptors were sampled from a woman aged 18-29 years in good health.

This clone has just a few counts. The genes are TRBV4-1 and TRBJ1-1; TRBD1 might be the D (5 bases). CDR1 MGHRA and CDR2 YSYEKL come from the germline V gene. V was cut by 1 base and J by 8 bases, with 20 bases left in between. This CDR3 is built from 16 residues. The CDR3 loop reads CASSQVNLVTREEAFF. CDR3 nucleotides: TGCGCCAGCAGCCAAGTCAACCTCGTTACCAGGGAAGAAGCTTTCTTT.

The chain recombines TRBV5-6 with TRBJ1-2; 8 bases agree with TRBD1. The CDR3 is 14 residues long. Germline V gives CDR1 SGHDT, CDR2 YYEEEE. J lost 8 bases, V lost 2 bases, and 8 bases had no gene match. The CDR3 nucleotides are TGTGCCAGCAGCTTCGGTGGACAGGGCTGGGGCTACACCTTC. Translated: CASSFGGQGWGYTF.

V and J are TRBV30 and TRBJ2-3; D possibly corresponds to TRBD2 (6 bases). Trimming cost V 8 bases and J 0 bases, with 9 bases left between them. This CDR3 region has 12 residues. CDR1 is GTSNPN, CDR2 SVGIG, per germline (reference sequence). As DNA, the CDR3 is TGTGCCCGACGGGGGAGCACAGATACGCAGTATTTT. Protein sequence: CARRGSTDTQYF.

This clone has only a few counts. The V call is TRBV7-2, the J call TRBJ1-2; 9 bases agree with TRBD1. The V segment lost 5 bases and the J segment 3 bases; nucleotides outside the gene matches: 1. This CDR3 comprises 13 residues. Germline CDR1 and CDR2: SGHTA and FQGNSA. CDR3 DNA sequence: TGTGCCAGCAGCCGGACAGGGGACTATGGCTACACCTTC. The encoded protein is CASSRTGDYGYTF.

Only a few counts were recorded for this clone. The V and J genes are TRBV10-3 and TRBJ1-4; the match to TRBD1 covers 8 bases. The V gene end was trimmed by 0 bases and the J gene end by 5 bases; junction bases not matched to a gene: 2. CDR1 ENHRY and CDR2 SYGVKD come from the germline V gene. The length of the CDR3 is 15 residues. CDR3 sequence reads: CAISESTGANEKLFF. The CDR3 DNA is TGTGCCATCAGTGAGTCGACAGGGGCGAATGAAAAACTGTTTTTT.